The entry below describes one TCR beta chain. This sample was included in a study of T cell responses to AZD1222 COVID-19 vaccine. Libraries were prepared by immunoSEQ multiplex PCR; TCRdb keeps only in-frame clonotypes and omits some of them. The sample yields about 180,000 clones, around 94% seen once. Trimming cost V 6 bases and J 4 bases, with 16 bases left between them. This CDR3 is built from 15 residues. Per the germline V gene, CDR1 is MDHEN and CDR2 is SYDVKM. The rearrangement uses TRBV28 and TRBJ1-5; tentative D call: TRBD1 (6 bases). The sample was peripheral blood, taken 28 days after the second AZD1222 dose. This TCR derives from an adult who received the AZD1222 COVID-19 vaccine. The CDR3 sequence: CASRERGAQNQPQHF. The CDR3, as DNA: TGTGCCAGCAGGGAAAGGGGGGCTCAGAATCAGCCCCAGCATTTT.